Presented here are 9 T cell receptor beta chains from one specimen sequenced in a study of memory CD4+ T cells and cytomegalovirus serostatus. Some clones are missing from TCRdb's copy, which holds only in-frame ones; the method was immunoSEQ multiplex PCR. This table has 35,000 to 50,000 clones, roughly 79% appearing once. The sort gate was single viable CD3+CD4+CD8-CD45RO+ cells for memory CD4+ T cells. The sequenced material came from memory CD4+ T cells from blood. Source of these receptors: an adult in good health and CMV-seronegative.

V gene TRBV6-5 combines with J gene TRBJ2-1; D possibly uses TRBD1 or TRBD2 (5 bases each). Germline CDR1 and CDR2: MNHEY and SVGAGI. Trimming took 6 bases from V and 7 from J, leaving 16 bases between them. The CDR3 is made up of 14 amino acids. For the CDR3, the DNA is TGTGCCAGCAGGTCCTCCGGGACGATGAATGAGCAGTTCTTC. Its protein is CASRSSGTMNEQFF.

There are a few counts of this clone. The V and J genes are TRBV30 and TRBJ1-1; D unclear. The CDR3 length is 11 residues. In germline, CDR1 is GTSNPN, CDR2 SVGIG (reference sequence). Deletions cut 2 bases from V and 3 bases from J, with 4 bases between. This CDR3 reads CAWSIDTEAFF. The DNA for the CDR3 is TGTGCCTGGAGTATTGACACTGAAGCTTTCTTT.

This clone has only one observation. J is TRBJ2-2 and V is TRBV6-6; no definite D call. Trimming took 6 bases from V and 4 from J, leaving 12 bases between them. Per the germline V gene, CDR1 is MNHNY and CDR2 is SVGAGI (reference sequence). The CDR3 contains 14 residues. The CDR3 DNA follows: TGTGCCAGCAGCCCACAGAGACGCACCGGGGAGCTGTTTTTT. Its translation: CASSPQRRTGELFF.

The chain links TRBV11-1 to TRBJ2-2; D is possibly TRBD1 or TRBD2 (6 bases each). The CDR3 spans 16 residues. V lost 6 bases to trimming and J lost 6 bases, with 20 bases between them. Germline lookup yields CDR1 SGHAT and CDR2 FQDESV (reference sequence). CDR3 bases: TGTGCCAGCAGGGACGGGGGCTACACCGCCGCCGGGGAGCTGTTTTTT. Amino acids: CASRDGGYTAAGELFF.

By sample fraction, this clone is medium-sized. The J gene is TRBJ1-2, the V gene TRBV30, with D maybe TRBD1 (5 bases). The CDR3 contains 15 residues. Germline loops: CDR1 GTSNPN, CDR2 SVGIG (reference sequence). Trimming removed 4 bases from V and 4 bases from J, with 19 bases in between. The CDR3 region has the DNA TGTGCCTGGAAATTCACAGGCGGGTACGGCTATGGCTACACCTTC. Encoded protein: CAWKFTGGYGYGYTF.

This chain uses TRBV29-1 with TRBJ2-1; D may be TRBD1 (6 bases). V was clipped by 4 bases and J by 6 bases, with 13 bases between them. Germline CDR1 and CDR2: SQVTM and ANQGSEA. CDR3 length: 13 amino acids. The CDR3 loop is CSVGAGVGNEQFF. The CDR3 coding sequence is TGCAGCGTTGGGGCAGGGGTGGGCAATGAGCAGTTCTTC.

This sequence joins TRBV5-1 and TRBJ1-3, with 9 bases aligning to TRBD1. V was pared by 4 bases and J by 0 bases, with 17 bases of the junction left unmatched. The CDR3 is 20 amino acids. CDR1 is SGHRS, CDR2 YFSETQ, per germline. The CDR3: CASSPYGTGSGIGSGNTIYF. DNA of the CDR3: TGCGCCAGCAGCCCGTATGGGACAGGGTCCGGAATAGGCTCTGGAAACACCATATATTTT.

V gene TRBV11-2 combines with J gene TRBJ2-1; 8 bases line up with TRBD1. Per germline, CDR1 SGHAT and CDR2 FQNNGV. Trimming took 7 bases from V and 6 from J; bases not matched to a gene: 5. The length of the CDR3 is 13 residues. In DNA, the CDR3 is TGTGCCAGCACAGGACAGGGAGCCAATGAGCAGTTCTTC. Encoded protein: CASTGQGANEQFF. The whole variable domain, remainder taken from reference TRBV11-2 and TRBJ2-1, is EAGVAQSPRYKIIEKRQSVAFWCNPISGHATLYWYQQILGQGPKLLIQFQNNGVVDDSQLPKDRFSAERLKGVDSTLKIQPAKLEDSAVYLCASTGQGANEQFFGPGTRLTVL.

The V gene is TRBV30, the J gene TRBJ2-1; D gene unclear. Germline CDR1 GTSNPN, CDR2 SVGIG (reference sequence). The length of the CDR3 is 12 residues. V was pared by 0 bases and J by 9 bases, with 9 bases between. The CDR3 DNA reads as TGTGCCTGGAGTGTACGTAATCCTGAGCAGTTCTTC. It encodes CAWSVRNPEQFF.